One and the same sample provided the 2 T cell receptor beta chains below, sequenced in a study of T cell clonotyping in hematopoietic cell transplantation. The assay was immunoSEQ multiplex PCR, and TCRdb's table has in-frame clones only and misses some. Of 5,000 or so clones in the sample, 89% are singletons; the top ten hold under 30%. Sequencing was performed on peripheral blood mononuclear cells, taken 100 days after allogeneic stem cell transplant. The receptors were gathered from a male patient between 65 and 85 years old who had an allogeneic stem cell transplant from an unrelated donor, so T cells may come from the graft donor. Some clones in this sample may be carry-over from other donors' samples.

V usage is TRBV28 and J usage is TRBJ2-7; 15 bases match TRBD2. The CDR3 sequence is 15 residues long. V shed 4 bases, J shed 7 bases, and the junction held 5 bases outside the gene matches. Germline loops: CDR1 MDHEN, CDR2 SYDVKM. The CDR3 DNA reads as TGTGCCAGCAGTTCCTCCGGGACTAGCGGGAGGGAGCAGTACTTC. This gives the protein CASSSSGTSGREQYF.

The CDR3 nucleotides are TGTGCCAGCAGCGTTAACACCGGGGAGCTGTTTTTT. Translation gives CASSVNTGELFF. This chain connects TRBV7-9 to TRBJ2-2, with unresolved D. V dropped 5 bases and J dropped 2 bases, with 3 bases sitting between them. The CDR3 loop spans 12 amino acids. Germline V CDR1 and CDR2: SEHNR, FQNEAQ (reference sequence).